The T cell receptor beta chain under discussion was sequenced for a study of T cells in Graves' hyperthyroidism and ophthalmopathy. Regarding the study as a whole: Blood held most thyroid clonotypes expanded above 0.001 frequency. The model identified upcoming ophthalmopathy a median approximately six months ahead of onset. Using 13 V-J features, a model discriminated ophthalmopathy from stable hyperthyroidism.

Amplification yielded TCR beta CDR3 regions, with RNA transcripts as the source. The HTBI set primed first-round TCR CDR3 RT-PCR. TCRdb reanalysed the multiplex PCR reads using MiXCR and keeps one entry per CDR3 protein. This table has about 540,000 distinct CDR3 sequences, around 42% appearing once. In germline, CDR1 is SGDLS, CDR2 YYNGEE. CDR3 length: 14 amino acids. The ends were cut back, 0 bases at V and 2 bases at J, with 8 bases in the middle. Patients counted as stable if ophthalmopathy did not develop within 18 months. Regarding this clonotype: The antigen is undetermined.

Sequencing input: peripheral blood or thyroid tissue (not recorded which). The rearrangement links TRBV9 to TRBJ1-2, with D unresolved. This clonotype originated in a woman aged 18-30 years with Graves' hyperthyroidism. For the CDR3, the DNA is TGTGCCAGCAGCGTAGGTACACAAAACTATGGCTACACCTTC. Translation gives CASSVGTQNYGYTF.